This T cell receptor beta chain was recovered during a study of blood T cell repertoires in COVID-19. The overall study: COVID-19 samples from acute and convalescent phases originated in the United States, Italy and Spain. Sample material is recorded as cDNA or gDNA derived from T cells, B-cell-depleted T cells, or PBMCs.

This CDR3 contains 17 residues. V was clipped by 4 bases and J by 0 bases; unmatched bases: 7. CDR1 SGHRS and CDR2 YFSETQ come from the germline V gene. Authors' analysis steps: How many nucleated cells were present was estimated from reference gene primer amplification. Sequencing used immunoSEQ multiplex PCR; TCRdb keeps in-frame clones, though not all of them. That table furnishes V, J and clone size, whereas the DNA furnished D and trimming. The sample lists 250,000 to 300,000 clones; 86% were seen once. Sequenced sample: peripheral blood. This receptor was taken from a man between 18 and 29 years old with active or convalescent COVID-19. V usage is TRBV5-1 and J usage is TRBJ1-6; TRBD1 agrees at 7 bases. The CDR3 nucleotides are TGCGCCAGCAGCCTAGGACAGGTCCACTCCTATAATTCACCCCTCCACTTT. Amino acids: CASSLGQVHSYNSPLHF.